The clone carrying this T cell receptor (beta chain) was recorded a few times. Its target is unknown. The V and J ends lost 5 bases and 0 bases, in that order; junction bases with no gene match: 13. The germline CDR1 and CDR2 sequences are SGHVS and FNYEAQ. The CDR3 is made up of 18 amino acids. Time point defined: late sampling 161 to 241 days after vaccination in three convalescent patients. Documented treatment: approximately 9-day PBMC culture with coronavirus spike peptide pools or control peptides (ViraFEST assay). This specimen belongs to a study of vaccination and CD4 T cells after COVID-19. Study-wide background: All convalescent patients were nasal swab PCR positive for SARS-CoV-2; nine had mild and one severe disease. Cells were stimulated with overlapping spike peptides from SARS-CoV-2, HCoV-NL63, HCoV-OC43 and HCoV-229E. Controls used CEFX viral epitopes (positive), HIV-1 Nef peptides (negative), or no peptide.

Oncomine TCR Beta short-read sequencing was applied to DNA from cultured CD4+ T cells. TCRdb ran MiXCR on the PCR reads and lists one entry per CDR3 protein. The sample consists of around 27,000 distinct CDR3 sequences, 28% of them appearing once. The TCR sequence derives from a human donor who had recovered from COVID-19. The chain combines TRBV7-6 with TRBJ2-1; 7 nucleotides align to TRBD2. The sequencing here drew on CD4+ T cells from blood, cultured in vitro, taken about 7 months after SARS-CoV-2 vaccination. This chain's CDR3 is CASSPRWGGRASYNEQFF. Here the CDR3 DNA reads TGTGCCAGCAGCCCCCGGTGGGGTGGGAGGGCCTCCTACAATGAGCAGTTCTTC. The full variable domain, its missing parts supplied by reference TRBV7-6 and TRBJ2-1, is GAGVSQSPRYKVTKRGQDVALRCDPISGHVSLYWYRQALGQGPEFLTYFNYEAQQDKSGLPNDRFSAERPEGSISTLTIQRTEQRDSAMYRCASSPRWGGRASYNEQFFGPGTRLTVL.